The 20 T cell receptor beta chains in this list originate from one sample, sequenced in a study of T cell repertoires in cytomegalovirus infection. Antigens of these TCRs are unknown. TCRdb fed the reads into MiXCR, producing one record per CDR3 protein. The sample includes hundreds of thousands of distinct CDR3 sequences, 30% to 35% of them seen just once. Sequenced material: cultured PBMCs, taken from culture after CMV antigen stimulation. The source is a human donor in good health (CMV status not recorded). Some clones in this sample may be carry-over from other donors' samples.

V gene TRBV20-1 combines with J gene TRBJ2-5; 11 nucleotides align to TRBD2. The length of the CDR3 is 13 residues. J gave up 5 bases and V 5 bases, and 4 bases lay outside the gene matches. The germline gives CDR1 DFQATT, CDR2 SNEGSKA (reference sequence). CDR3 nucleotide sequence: TGCAGTGCTCTAACTAGCGGGAGCGAGACCCAGTACTTC. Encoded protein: CSALTSGSETQYF.

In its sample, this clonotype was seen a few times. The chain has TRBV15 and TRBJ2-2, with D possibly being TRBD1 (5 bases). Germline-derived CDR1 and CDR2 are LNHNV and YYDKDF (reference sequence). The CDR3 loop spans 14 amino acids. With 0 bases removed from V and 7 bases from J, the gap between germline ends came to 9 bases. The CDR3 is CATSREGEGGELFF. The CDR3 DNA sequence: TGTGCCACCAGCAGAGAAGGGGAAGGCGGGGAGCTGTTTTTT. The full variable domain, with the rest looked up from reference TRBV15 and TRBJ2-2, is DAMVIQNPRYQVTQFGKPVTLSCSQTLNHNVMYWYQQKSSQAPKLLFHYYDKDFNNEADTPDNFQSRRPNTSFCFLDIRSPGLGDTAMYLCATSREGEGGELFFGEGSRLTVL.

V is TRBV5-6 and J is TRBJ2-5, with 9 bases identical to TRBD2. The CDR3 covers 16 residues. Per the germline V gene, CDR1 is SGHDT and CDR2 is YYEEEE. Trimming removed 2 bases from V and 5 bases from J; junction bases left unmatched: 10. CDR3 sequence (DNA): TGTGCCAGCAGCTTAGAAGGGCGGGGGGGCTTGGAGACCCAGTACTTC. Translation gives CASSLEGRGGLETQYF.

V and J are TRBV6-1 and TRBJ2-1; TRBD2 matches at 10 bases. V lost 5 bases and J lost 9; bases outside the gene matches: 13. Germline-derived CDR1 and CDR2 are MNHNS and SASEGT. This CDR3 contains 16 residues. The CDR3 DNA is TGTGCCAGCAGTAAATGGGCAGCGGGGGGGCAATCTGAGCAGTTCTTC. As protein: CASSKWAAGGQSEQFF.

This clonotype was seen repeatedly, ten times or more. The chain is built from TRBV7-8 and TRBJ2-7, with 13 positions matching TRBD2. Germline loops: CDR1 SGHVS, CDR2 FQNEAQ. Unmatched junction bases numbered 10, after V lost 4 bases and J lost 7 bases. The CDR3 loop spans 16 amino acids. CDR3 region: CASSSLLAGGPGEQYF. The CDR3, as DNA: TGTGCCAGCAGCTCCTTACTAGCGGGAGGGCCGGGGGAGCAGTACTTC. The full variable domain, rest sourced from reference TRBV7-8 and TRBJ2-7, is GAGVSQSPRYKVAKRGQDVALRCDPISGHVSLFWYQQALGQGPEFLTYFQNEAQLDKSGLPSDRFFAERPEGSVSTLKIQRTQQEDSAVYLCASSSLLAGGPGEQYFGPGTRLTVT.

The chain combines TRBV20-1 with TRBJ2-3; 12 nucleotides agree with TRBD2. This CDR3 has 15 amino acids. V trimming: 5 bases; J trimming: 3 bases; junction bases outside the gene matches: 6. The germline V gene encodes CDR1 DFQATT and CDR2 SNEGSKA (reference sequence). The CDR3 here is CSAPTSGRGTDTQYF. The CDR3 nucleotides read TGCAGTGCTCCGACTAGCGGGAGAGGGACAGATACGCAGTATTTT.

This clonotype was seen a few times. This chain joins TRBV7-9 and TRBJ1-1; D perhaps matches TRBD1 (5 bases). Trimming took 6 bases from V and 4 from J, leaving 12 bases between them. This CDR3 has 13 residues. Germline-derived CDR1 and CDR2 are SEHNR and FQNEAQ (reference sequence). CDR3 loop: CASRHPTATEAFF. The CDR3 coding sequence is TGTGCCAGCAGGCACCCGACAGCCACTGAAGCTTTCTTT.

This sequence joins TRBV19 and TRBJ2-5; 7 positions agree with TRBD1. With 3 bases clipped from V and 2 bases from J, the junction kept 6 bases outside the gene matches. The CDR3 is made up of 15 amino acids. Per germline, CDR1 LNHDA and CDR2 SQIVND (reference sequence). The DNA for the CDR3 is TGTGCCAGTAGTATTGGGACAGCGTTTCAAGAGACCCAGTACTTC. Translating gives CASSIGTAFQETQYF.

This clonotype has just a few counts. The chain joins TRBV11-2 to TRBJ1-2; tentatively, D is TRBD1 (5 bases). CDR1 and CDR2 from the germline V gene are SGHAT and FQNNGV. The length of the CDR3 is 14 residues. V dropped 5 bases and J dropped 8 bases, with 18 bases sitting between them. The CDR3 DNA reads TGTGCCAGCAGCCCACTAAGGGGAGTACAAGGCTACACCTTC. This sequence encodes CASSPLRGVQGYTF. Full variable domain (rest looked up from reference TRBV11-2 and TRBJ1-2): EAGVAQSPRYKIIEKRQSVAFWCNPISGHATLYWYQQILGQGPKLLIQFQNNGVVDDSQLPKDRFSAERLKGVDSTLKIQPAKLEDSAVYLCASSPLRGVQGYTFGSGTRLTVV.

Written as DNA, the CDR3 is TGTGCCAGTAGTATAGGGGGGGGGCCGGCCAATGAGCAGTTCTTC. Protein product: CASSIGGGPANEQFF. This chain uses TRBV19 with TRBJ2-1; D is possibly TRBD2 (7 bases). The CDR3 is made up of 15 amino acids. Germline-derived CDR1 and CDR2 are LNHDA and SQIVND (reference sequence). Trimming stripped 1 base from V and 6 bases from J, with 13 bases between.

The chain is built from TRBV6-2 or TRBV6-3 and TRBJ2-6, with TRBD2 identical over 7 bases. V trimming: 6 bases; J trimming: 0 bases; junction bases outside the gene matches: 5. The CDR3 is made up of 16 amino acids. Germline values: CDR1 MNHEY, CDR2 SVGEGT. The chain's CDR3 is CASRSGESSGANVLTF. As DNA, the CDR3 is TGTGCCAGCAGGAGCGGGGAGAGCTCTGGGGCCAACGTCCTGACTTTC.

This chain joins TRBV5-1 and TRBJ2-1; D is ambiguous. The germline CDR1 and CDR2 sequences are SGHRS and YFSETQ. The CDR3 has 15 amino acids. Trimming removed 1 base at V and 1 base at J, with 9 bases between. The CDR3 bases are TGCGCCAGCAGCTTGAACCCAGCTTCCTACAATGAGCAGTTCTTC. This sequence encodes CASSLNPASYNEQFF.

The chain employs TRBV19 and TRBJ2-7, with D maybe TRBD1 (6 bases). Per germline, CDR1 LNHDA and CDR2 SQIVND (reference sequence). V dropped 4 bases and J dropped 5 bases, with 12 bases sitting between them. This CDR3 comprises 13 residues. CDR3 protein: CASSKQGGNEQYF. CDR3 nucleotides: TGTGCCAGTAGTAAACAGGGCGGCAACGAGCAGTACTTC.

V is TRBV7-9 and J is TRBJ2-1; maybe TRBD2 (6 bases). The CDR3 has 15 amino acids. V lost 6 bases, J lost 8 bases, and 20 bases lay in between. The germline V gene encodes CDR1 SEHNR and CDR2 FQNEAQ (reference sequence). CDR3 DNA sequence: TGTGCCAGCAGTTTCCCCTGGGGTAGGAGGGATGAGCAGTTCTTC. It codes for CASSFPWGRRDEQFF. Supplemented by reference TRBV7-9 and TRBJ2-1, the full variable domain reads DTGVSQNPRHKITKRGQNVTFRCDPISEHNRLYWYRQTLGQGPEFLTYFQNEAQLEKSRLLSDRFSAERPKGSFSTLEIQRTEQGDSAMYLCASSFPWGRRDEQFFGPGTRLTVL.

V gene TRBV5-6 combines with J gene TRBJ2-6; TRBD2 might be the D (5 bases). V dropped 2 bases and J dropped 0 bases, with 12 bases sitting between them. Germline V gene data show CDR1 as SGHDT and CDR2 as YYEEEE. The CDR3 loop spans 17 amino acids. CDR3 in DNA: TGTGCCAGCAGCTTAGCCGGGATTAACTCTGGGGCCAACGTCCTGACTTTC. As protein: CASSLAGINSGANVLTF.

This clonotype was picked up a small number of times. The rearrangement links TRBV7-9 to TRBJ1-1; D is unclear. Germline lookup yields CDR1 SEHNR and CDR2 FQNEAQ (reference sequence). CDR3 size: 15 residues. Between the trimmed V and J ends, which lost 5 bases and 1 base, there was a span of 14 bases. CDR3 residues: CASSPTIYRNTEAFF. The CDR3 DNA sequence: TGTGCCAGCAGCCCTACTATATACAGGAACACTGAAGCTTTCTTT.

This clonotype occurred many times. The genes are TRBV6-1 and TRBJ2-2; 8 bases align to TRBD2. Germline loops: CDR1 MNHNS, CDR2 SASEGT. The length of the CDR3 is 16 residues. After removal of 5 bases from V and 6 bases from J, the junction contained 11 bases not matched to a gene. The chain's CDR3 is CASSIGTRVVPGELFF. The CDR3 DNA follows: TGTGCCAGCAGTATCGGGACTAGGGTTGTCCCCGGGGAGCTGTTTTTT.

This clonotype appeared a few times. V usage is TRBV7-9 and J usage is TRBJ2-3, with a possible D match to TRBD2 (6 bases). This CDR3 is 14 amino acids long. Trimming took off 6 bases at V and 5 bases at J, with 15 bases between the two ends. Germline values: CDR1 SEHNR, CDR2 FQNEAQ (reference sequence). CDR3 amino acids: CASSRRGAEDTQYF. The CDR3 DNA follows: TGTGCCAGCAGTCGGCGCGGGGCTGAAGATACGCAGTATTTT.

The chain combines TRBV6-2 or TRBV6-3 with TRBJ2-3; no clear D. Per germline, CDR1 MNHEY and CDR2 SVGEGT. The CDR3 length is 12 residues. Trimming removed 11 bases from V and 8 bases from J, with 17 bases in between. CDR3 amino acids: CAVGPRTATQYF. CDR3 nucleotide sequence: TGTGCCGTAGGGCCACGCACCGCTACGCAGTATTTT.

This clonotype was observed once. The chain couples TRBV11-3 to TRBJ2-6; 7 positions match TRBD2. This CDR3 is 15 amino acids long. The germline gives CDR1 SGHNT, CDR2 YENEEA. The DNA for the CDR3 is TGTGCTCTGGCGGGGGTGGCCTCTGGGGCCAACGTCCTGACTTTC. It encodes CALAGVASGANVLTF.